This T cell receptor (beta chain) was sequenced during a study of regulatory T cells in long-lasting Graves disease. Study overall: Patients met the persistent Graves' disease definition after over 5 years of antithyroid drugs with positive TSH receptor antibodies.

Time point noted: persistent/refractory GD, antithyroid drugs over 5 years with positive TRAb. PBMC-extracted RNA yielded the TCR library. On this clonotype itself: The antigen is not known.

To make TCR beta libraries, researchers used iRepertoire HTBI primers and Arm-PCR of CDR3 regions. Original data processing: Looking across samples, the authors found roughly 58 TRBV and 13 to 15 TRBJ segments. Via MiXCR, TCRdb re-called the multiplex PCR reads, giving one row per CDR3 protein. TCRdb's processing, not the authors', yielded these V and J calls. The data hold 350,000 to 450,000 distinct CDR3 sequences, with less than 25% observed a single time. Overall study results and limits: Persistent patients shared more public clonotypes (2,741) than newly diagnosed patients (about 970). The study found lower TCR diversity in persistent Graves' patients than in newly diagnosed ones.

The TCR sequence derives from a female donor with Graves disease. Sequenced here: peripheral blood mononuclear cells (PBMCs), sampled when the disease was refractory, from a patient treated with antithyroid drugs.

Here the CDR3 DNA reads TGCGCCAGCAGCCAAGGGGCGGGAGGAAACACCGGGGAGCTGTTTTTT. Protein: CASSQGAGGNTGELFF. V is TRBV4-1 and J is TRBJ2-2; TRBD2 agrees at 8 bases. The CDR3 extends over 16 amino acids. The J segment lost 2 bases and the V segment lost 1 base, leaving 3 bases of the junction unmatched. Germline lookup yields CDR1 MGHRA and CDR2 YSYEKL.